The next 3 T cell receptor beta chains were all read from a single sample in a study of blood T cells in healthy people across ages. With a J-beta primer mix and a sample-barcoded 5' primer, a second PCR ran roughly 6 to 12 cycles. Each CDR3 protein gets one entry after TCRdb re-called the 5' RACE reads with MiXCR. Of under 2 million distinct CDR3 sequences listed, roughly 30% were seen once; the top ten hold 11%. Input material: blood. These receptors originate from a woman aged 25 to 39 in good health.

This clonotype occurred once. The chain joins TRBV4-1 to TRBJ1-3; D possibly corresponds to TRBD1 (5 bases). V was cut by 4 bases and J by 2 bases, with 12 bases left in between. This CDR3 has 15 amino acids. The germline CDR1 and CDR2 sequences are MGHRA and YSYEKL. The CDR3: CASSLGLVTGNTIYF. Written as DNA, the CDR3 is TGCGCCAGCAGCCTGGGACTTGTCACTGGAAACACCATATATTTT.

The chain joins TRBV30 to TRBJ2-1; weak D call: TRBD2 (5 bases). V shed 4 bases and J shed 5 bases, with 15 bases lying between them. The CDR3 covers 14 residues. Germline assignment: CDR1 GTSNPN and CDR2 SVGIG (reference sequence). The CDR3 loop reads CAWTTRGLDNEQFF. DNA of the CDR3: TGTGCCTGGACTACCCGGGGTTTGGACAATGAGCAGTTCTTC. Supplemented by reference TRBV30 and TRBJ2-1, the full variable domain reads SQTIHQWPATLVQPVGSPLSLECTVEGTSNPNLYWYRQAAGRGLQLLFYSVGIGQISSEVPQNLSASRPQDRQFILSSKKLLLSDSGFYLCAWTTRGLDNEQFFGPGTRLTVL.

The rearrangement joins TRBV13 to TRBJ2-1; perhaps TRBD1 as D (5 bases). CDR3 length equals 13 residues. Trimming took 6 bases from V and 8 from J, leaving 14 bases between them. Germline CDR1 reads PRHDT; CDR2 reads FYEKMQ (reference sequence). CDR3 DNA sequence: TGTGCCAGCAGTACAGACAGTGACTATGAGCAGTTCTTC. Its translation: CASSTDSDYEQFF. Drawing the rest from reference TRBV13 and TRBJ2-1, the complete variable domain is AAGVIQSPRHLIKEKRETATLKCYPIPRHDTVYWYQQGPGQDPQFLISFYEKMQSDKGSIPDRFSAQQFSDYHSELNMSSLELGDSALYFCASSTDSDYEQFFGPGTRLTVL.